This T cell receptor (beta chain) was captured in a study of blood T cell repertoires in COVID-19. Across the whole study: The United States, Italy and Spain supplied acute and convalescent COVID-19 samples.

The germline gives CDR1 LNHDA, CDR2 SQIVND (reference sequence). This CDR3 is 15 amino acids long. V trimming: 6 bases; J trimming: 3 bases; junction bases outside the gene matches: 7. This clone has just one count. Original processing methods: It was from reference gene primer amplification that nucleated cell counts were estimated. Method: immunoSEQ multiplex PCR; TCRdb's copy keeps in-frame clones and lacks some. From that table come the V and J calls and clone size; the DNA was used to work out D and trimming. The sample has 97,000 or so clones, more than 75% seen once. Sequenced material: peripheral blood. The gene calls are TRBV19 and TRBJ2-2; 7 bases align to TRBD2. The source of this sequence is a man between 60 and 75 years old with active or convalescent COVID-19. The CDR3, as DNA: TGTGCCAGTAGATCCGGGACTACCTACACCGGGGAGCTGTTTTTT. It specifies CASRSGTTYTGELFF.